The clone carrying this T cell receptor beta chain was observed a handful of times. As yet, its antigen is unknown. This record comes from a study of CD8 T cells in ankylosing spondylitis. Study-level results: About eight highly homologous variants made up a TCR beta motif that seemed to typify ankylosing spondylitis blood. Reports of some motif variants in reactive arthritis synovial fluid and blood predate this one. The clones that were linked to disease were reported to be significantly enriched in matched synovial fluid samples from ankylosing spondylitis patients. CD8+ disease-linked clones were present at relatively low frequencies in blood.

The V and J ends lost 6 bases and 2 bases respectively, with 11 bases between them. The CDR3 has 13 residues. Construction of TCR beta libraries was performed using quantitative 5'-RACE with molecular barcodes. TCRdb reanalysed the 5' RACE reads using MiXCR and keeps one entry per CDR3 protein. Altogether roughly 700,000 distinct CDR3 sequences are present, 15% to 20% being singletons, with the ten largest covering roughly a fifth. The V call is TRBV12-3 or TRBV12-4, the J call TRBJ2-7; D perhaps matches TRBD1 (5 bases). Material: blood, either unsorted or a sorted T cell fraction (not recorded which). The TCR sequence derives from a male donor with ankylosing spondylitis. The CDR3 sequence is CASRQTATYEQYF. The CDR3 DNA reads TGTGCCAGCAGACAGACAGCGACCTACGAGCAGTACTTC.